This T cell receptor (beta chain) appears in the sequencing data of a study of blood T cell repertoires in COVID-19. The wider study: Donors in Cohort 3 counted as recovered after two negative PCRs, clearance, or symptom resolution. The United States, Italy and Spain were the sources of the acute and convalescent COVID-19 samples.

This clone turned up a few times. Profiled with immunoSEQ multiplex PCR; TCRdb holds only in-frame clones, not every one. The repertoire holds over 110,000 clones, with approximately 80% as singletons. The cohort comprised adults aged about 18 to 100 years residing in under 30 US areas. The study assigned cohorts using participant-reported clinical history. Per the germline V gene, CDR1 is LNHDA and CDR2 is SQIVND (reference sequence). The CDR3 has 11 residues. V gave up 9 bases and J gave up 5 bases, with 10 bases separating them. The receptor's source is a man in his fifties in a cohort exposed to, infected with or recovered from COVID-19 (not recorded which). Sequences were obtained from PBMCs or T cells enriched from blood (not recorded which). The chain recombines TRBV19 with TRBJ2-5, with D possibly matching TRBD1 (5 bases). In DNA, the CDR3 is TGTGCCAGCAGGGATGCGGAGACCCAGTACTTC. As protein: CASRDAETQYF.